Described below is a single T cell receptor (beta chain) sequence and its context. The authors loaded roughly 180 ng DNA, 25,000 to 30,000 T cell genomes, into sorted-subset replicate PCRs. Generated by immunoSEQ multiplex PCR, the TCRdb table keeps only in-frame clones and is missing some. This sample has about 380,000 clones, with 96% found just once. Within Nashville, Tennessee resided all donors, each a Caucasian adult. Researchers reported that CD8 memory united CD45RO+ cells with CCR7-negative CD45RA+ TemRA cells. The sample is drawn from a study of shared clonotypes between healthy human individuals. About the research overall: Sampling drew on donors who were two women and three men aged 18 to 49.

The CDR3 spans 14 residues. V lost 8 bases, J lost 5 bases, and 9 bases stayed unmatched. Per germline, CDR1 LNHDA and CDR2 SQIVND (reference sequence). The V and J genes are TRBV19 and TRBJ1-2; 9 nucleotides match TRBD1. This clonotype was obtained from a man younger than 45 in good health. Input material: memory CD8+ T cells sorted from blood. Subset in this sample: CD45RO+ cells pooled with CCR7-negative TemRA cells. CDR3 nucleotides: TGTGCCAGTTCCCGGCCGGGACAGGGTTATGGCTACACCTTC. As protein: CASSRPGQGYGYTF. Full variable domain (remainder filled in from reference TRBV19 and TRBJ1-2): DGGITQSPKYLFRKEGQNVTLSCEQNLNHDAMYWYRQDPGQGLRLIYYSQIVNDFQKGDIAEGYSVSREKKESFPLTVTSAQKNPTAFYLCASSRPGQGYGYTFGSGTRLTVV.